Sequencing of this T cell receptor (beta chain) was carried out in a study of CD8+CD57+ T cells in acquired aplastic anemia. Study-wide context: Mean DNA quantity obtained from sorted CD4+ and CD8+ cells was about 3.5 ug.

The template used for profiling TCR beta VDJ and CDR3 was genomic DNA. TCRdb re-derived calls from the reads in MiXCR, one entry per CDR3 protein. The sample yields under 200,000 distinct CDR3 sequences, 47% seen once. This clonotype has just a few counts. Its antigen is as yet unknown. Germline CDR1 MGHDK, CDR2 SYGVNS. Trimming pared 8 bases from V and 0 bases from J, leaving 17 bases between. CDR3 length equals 15 residues. Patients picked for sequencing had shown CD8+CD57+ cell expansion detected by flow cytometry. Every one of the patients had aplastic anemia (severe, acquired). Whole-study findings and limits: CD8+ Simpson's diversity in patients was not significantly different from that in controls. Patients and controls turned out to have twenty-nine CD8+ CDR3 sequences in common.

The chain has TRBV25-1 and TRBJ2-7; TRBD2 might be the D (6 bases). Sample: sorted CD4+, CD8+, or CD8+CD57+ T cells (not recorded which) from PBMCs. This clonotype originated in a human donor with aplastic anemia. CDR3 sequence: CASSLVADSSYEQYF. The CDR3 DNA sequence: TGTGCCAGCTCACTGGTAGCGGATAGCTCCTACGAGCAGTACTTC.